This is a list of T cell receptor beta chains from one sample in a study of memory CD4+ T cells and cytomegalovirus serostatus. The protocol was immunoSEQ multiplex PCR, while the TCRdb copy is restricted to in-frame clones and leaves out a portion. The table lists about 59,000 clones, 81% of them singletons. The source material was memory CD4+ T cells from blood. These receptor sequences come from an adult in good health and CMV-seronegative. Both conserved end residues are part of each CDR3. The D gene is left open where the match is weak. Rows give clone size only sometimes, using once, few, many, or a class for an expanded clone.

-	15	TRBV4-1	-	TRBJ2-7	TGCGCCAGCAGTCCCCTCCTGGGGAGCTCCTACGAGCAGTACTTC	CASSPLLGSSYEQYF
-	15	TRBV5-1	-	TRBJ1-1	TGCGCCAGCAGCCTCTGGACCCAGGGGAACACTGAAGCTTTCTTT	CASSLWTQGNTEAFF
-	13	TRBV29-1	-	TRBJ1-5	TGCAGCGTTGTAGCGGGATTGGATCAGCCCCAGCATTTT	CSVVAGLDQPQHF
TRBD1	16	TRBV30	-	TRBJ1-2	TGTGCCTGGAGTGGACTACGACAGGGGACTAACTATGGCTACACCTTC	CAWSGLRQGTNYGYTF
-	15	TRBV10-3	once	TRBJ2-1	TGTGCCATCTCTTTGGGCCTTAGCTCCTACAATGAGCAGTTCTTC	CAISLGLSSYNEQFF
-	15	TRBV18	-	TRBJ1-1	TGTGCCAGCTTCACGTTGGGGGAAGGAGGCACTGAAGCTTTCTTT	CASFTLGEGGTEAFF
TRBD1	12	TRBV5-8	-	TRBJ2-7	TGTGCCGGGGGGACAGGGAAGTACGAGCAGTACTTC	CAGGTGKYEQYF
-	14	TRBV11-2	-	TRBJ2-5	TGTGCCAGCACCCAAGGGGGAGATCGGAAGACCCAGTACTTC	CASTQGGDRKTQYF
TRBD2	17	TRBV5-1	once	TRBJ2-7	TGCGCCAGCAGCTTATTACCAGCCCGAGCGGGGGGAGGGGAGCAGTACTTC	CASSLLPARAGGGEQYF
TRBD1	14	TRBV10-3	-	TRBJ1-1	TGTGCCATCAGGGGGGACAGAGTGAACACTGAAGCTTTCTTT	CAIRGDRVNTEAFF
-	14	TRBV7-3	-	TRBJ2-5	TGTGCCAGCAGTCGATGGGGGGAAAGGGAGACCCAGTACTTC	CASSRWGERETQYF
-	14	TRBV7-3	-	TRBJ2-1	TGTGCCAGCAGCTCCGCGGTTAGTAGCGGCGAGCAGTTCTTC	CASSSAVSSGEQFF
-	13	TRBV19	-	TRBJ1-5	TGTGCCAGTACCCTGGGGGGGCATCAGCCCCAGCATTTT	CASTLGGHQPQHF
-	16	TRBV7-3	-	TRBJ2-1	TGTGCCAGCAGCCCAGGGGGGGGAGGGTTGAAAAATGAGCAGTTCTTC	CASSPGGGGLKNEQFF
TRBD1	16	TRBV4-2	-	TRBJ2-2	TGTGCCAGCAGGGGAAGGAGGACAGGCCGGACCGGGGAGCTGTTTTTT	CASRGRRTGRTGELFF
-	13	TRBV5-6	-	TRBJ2-5	TGTGCCAGCAGCTTGGGGACAGAAGAGACCCAGTACTTC	CASSLGTEETQYF
-	13	TRBV11-2	-	TRBJ1-2	TGTGCCAGCAGGGACCTCGGTGTTAGGGGCTACACCTTC	CASRDLGVRGYTF
TRBD2	16	TRBV15	-	TRBJ2-1	TGTGCCACCGGGCCCAGAGGACTAGCGGGAGGCAATGAGCAGTTCTTC	CATGPRGLAGGNEQFF
-	13	TRBV7-2	-	TRBJ1-2	TGTGCCAGCAGCGCTTTTACTTCGTATGGCTACACCTTC	CASSAFTSYGYTF
-	14	TRBV2	-	TRBJ1-2	TGTGCCAGCAGGACAGTCAAAAGGGACTATGGCTACACCTTC	CASRTVKRDYGYTF
TRBD2	15	TRBV7-9	-	TRBJ2-7	TGTGCCAGCAGCTTAACGGGACTAGCGCTTTTAGAGCAGTACTTC	CASSLTGLALLEQYF
-	13	TRBV28	-	TRBJ2-3	TGTGCCAGCGCCCTGAAAAGTCCAGATACGCAGTATTTT	CASALKSPDTQYF
TRBD1	15	TRBV5-5	-	TRBJ1-2	TGTGCCAGCAGCAAAACCGGGACAGGGAACTATGGCTACACCTTC	CASSKTGTGNYGYTF
-	14	TRBV7-2	-	TRBJ2-6	TGTGCCGGCCAAACCAGCCCTGGGGCCAACGTCCTGACTTTC	CAGQTSPGANVLTF
TRBD2	16	TRBV6-1	once	TRBJ2-1	TGTGCCAGCAGTGACTGGAGCGGGAGCTCCTACAATGAGCAGTTCTTC	CASSDWSGSSYNEQFF
-	10	TRBV6-9	-	TRBJ2-7	TGTGCCCCCAAAAGGGGACCTGGTTACTTC	CAPKRGPGYF
-	13	TRBV14	medium-sized	TRBJ1-2	TGTGCCAGCAGCCAAGGAGGGGGCTATGGCTACACCTTC	CASSQGGGYGYTF
-	14	TRBV6-1	-	TRBJ1-1	TGTGCCAGCAGTCTGTCCCAGTGGAACACTGAAGCTTTCTTT	CASSLSQWNTEAFF
-	12	TRBV18	-	TRBJ2-5	TGTGCCAGCTCTCAGTACCAAGAGACCCAGTACTTC	CASSQYQETQYF
-	16	TRBV2	-	TRBJ1-1	TGTGCCAGCACCTCGCAGGGGAGATCCTTGAACACTGAAGCTTTCTTT	CASTSQGRSLNTEAFF
-	15	TRBV5-5	-	TRBJ1-3	TGTGCCAGCAGCTTCCAATTCAGCTCTGGAAACACCATATATTTT	CASSFQFSSGNTIYF
TRBD1	18	TRBV15	-	TRBJ2-2	TGTGCCACCAGCAGAGTACACACGAGGACAGGGAGGACCGGGGAGCTGTTTTTT	CATSRVHTRTGRTGELFF
-	12	TRBV18	-	TRBJ1-2	TGTGCCAGCTCAAGGAAGCGCTATGGCTACACCTTC	CASSRKRYGYTF
-	12	TRBV19	-	TRBJ2-5	TGTGCCAGTAGTAGAGCCCCGGGGACCCAGTACTTC	CASSRAPGTQYF
-	18	TRBV6-1	-	TRBJ1-5	TGTGCCAGCAGTGAAAGCCCCCTCGGACAGACTAGCAATCAGCCCCAGCATTTT	CASSESPLGQTSNQPQHF
TRBD1	15	TRBV12-5	once	TRBJ2-2	TGTGCTAGTGGTTTGGTGCAGGGGGCTATCGGGGAGCTGTTTTTT	CASGLVQGAIGELFF
-	14	TRBV18	once	TRBJ2-2	TGTGCCAGCTCACCATCGTCCCCCACCGGGGAGCTGTTTTTT	CASSPSSPTGELFF
-	13	TRBV5-6	-	TRBJ1-2	TGTGCCAGCAGCTTGGTCACAGGGTTAGGCTACACCTTC	CASSLVTGLGYTF
TRBD2	14	TRBV30	few	TRBJ2-1	TGTGCCTGGGATCCTAGCGGGAGGGCCACTGAGCAGTTCTTC	CAWDPSGRATEQFF
-	13	TRBV18	-	TRBJ1-5	TGTGCCAGCTCAGGGGGCAGCAATCAGCCCCAGCATTTT	CASSGGSNQPQHF
TRBD2	17	TRBV4-2	-	TRBJ2-3	TGTGCCAGCAGCCCGGTGAAGGCCAGCGGGAGCGCAGATACGCAGTATTTT	CASSPVKASGSADTQYF
-	16	TRBV19	once	TRBJ1-2	TGTGCCAGTAGTACTACCTCAGGGAGCTGGAACTATGGCTACACCTTC	CASSTTSGSWNYGYTF
-	12	TRBV18	-	TRBJ1-1	TGTGCCAGCTCACCGACGGAAACTGAAGCTTTCTTT	CASSPTETEAFF
-	15	TRBV7-8	-	TRBJ1-1	TGTGCCAGCAGCTCCGGGGACGTCCGGAACACTGAAGCTTTCTTT	CASSSGDVRNTEAFF
-	16	TRBV18	-	TRBJ1-1	TGTGCCAGCTCACCATTAGTAACAGAGCAAAACACTGAAGCTTTCTTT	CASSPLVTEQNTEAFF
TRBD1	18	TRBV7-9	few	TRBJ1-1	TGTGCCAGCAGCCCACCCATCCGACAGGGGGGAGTGAACACTGAAGCTTTCTTT	CASSPPIRQGGVNTEAFF
-	15	TRBV4-2	-	TRBJ2-4	TGTGCCAGCAGCCAAGATTACACAGCCAAAAACATTCAGTACTTC	CASSQDYTAKNIQYF
-	14	TRBV11-3	once	TRBJ1-1	TGTGCCAGCAGCTCCCTGGGGGAGAACACTGAAGCTTTCTTT	CASSSLGENTEAFF
TRBD1	16	TRBV7-3	-	TRBJ2-2	TGTGCCAGCAGCTTAAGGCGGACAGGGGGCCTCGGGGAGCTGTTTTTT	CASSLRRTGGLGELFF
TRBD1	15	TRBV4-2	-	TRBJ2-4	TGTGCCAGCAGCCAAGATAGGACAGGGAATAACATTCAGTACTTC	CASSQDRTGNNIQYF
TRBD2	16	TRBV11-3	-	TRBJ2-5	TGTGCCAGCAGCTTAGTGGCTAGCGGGAGTTCGGAGACCCAGTACTTC	CASSLVASGSSETQYF
-	13	TRBV9	-	TRBJ1-1	TGTGCCAGCAGCGTAGCTACGAACACTGAAGCTTTCTTT	CASSVATNTEAFF
TRBD1	14	TRBV2	once	TRBJ2-1	TGTGCCAGCGGCCCCGGGACAGGCGACAATGAGCAGTTCTTC	CASGPGTGDNEQFF